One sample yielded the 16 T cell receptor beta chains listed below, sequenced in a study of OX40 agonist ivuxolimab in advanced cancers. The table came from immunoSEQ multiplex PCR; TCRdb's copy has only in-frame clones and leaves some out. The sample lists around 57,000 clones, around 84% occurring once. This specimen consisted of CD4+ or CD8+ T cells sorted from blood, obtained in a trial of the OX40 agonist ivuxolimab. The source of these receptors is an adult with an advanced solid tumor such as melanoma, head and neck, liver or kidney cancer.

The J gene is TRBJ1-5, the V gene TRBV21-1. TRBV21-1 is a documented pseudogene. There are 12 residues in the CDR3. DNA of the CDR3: TGTGCCAGCAGCAGGTGGGGACTTATCCCTAATTTT. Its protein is CASSRWGLIPNF.

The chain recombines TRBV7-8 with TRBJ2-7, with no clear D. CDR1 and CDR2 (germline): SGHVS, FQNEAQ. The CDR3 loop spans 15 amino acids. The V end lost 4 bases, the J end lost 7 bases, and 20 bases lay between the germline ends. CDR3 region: CASSSTRTRFGEQYF. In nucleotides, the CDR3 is TGTGCCAGCAGCTCAACCCGAACCCGCTTTGGGGAGCAGTACTTC.

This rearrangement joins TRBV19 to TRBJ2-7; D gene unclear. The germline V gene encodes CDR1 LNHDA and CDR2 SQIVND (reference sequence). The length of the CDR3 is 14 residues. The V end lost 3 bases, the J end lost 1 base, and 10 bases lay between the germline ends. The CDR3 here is CASSMGSNSYEQYF. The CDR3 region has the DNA TGTGCCAGTAGTATGGGGTCAAATTCCTACGAGCAGTACTTC.

The CDR3 DNA is TGTGCCAGCAGTTTAAGCCTCGGGGGAGGAAAGGGAAACACCATATATTTT. Translation: CASSLSLGGGKGNTIYF. J is TRBJ1-3 and V is TRBV28; D may be TRBD1 (5 bases). Germline V gene sequence: CDR1 MDHEN, CDR2 SYDVKM. V was clipped by 2 bases and J by 4 bases, with 18 bases between them. CDR3 length equals 17 residues.

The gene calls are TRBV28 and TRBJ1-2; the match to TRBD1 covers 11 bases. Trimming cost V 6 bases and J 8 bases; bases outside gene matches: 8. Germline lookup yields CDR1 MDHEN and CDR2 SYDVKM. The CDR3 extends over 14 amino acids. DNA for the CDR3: TGTGCCAGCAGCCAAGGACAGGGGGCGCGGGGCTACACCTTC. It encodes CASSQGQGARGYTF.

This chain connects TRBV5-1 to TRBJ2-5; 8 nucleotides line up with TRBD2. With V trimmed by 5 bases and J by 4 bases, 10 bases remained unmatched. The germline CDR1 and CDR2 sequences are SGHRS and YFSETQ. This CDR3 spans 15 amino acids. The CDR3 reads CASRTEPSGGETQYF. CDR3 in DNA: TGCGCCAGCAGAACGGAGCCCAGCGGGGGAGAGACCCAGTACTTC.

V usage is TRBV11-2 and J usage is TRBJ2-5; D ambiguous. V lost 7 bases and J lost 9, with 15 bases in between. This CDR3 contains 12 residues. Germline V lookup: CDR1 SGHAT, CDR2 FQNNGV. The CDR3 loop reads CASTPRPDAQYF. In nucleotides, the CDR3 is TGTGCCAGCACCCCGAGGCCCGATGCCCAGTACTTC.

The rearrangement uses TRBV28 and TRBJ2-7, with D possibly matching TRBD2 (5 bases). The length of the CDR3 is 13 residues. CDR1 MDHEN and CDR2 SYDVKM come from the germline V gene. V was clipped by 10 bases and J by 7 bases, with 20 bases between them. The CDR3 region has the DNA TGTGCCACCAATGTGCGGAGTTCGGGGGAGCAGTACTTC. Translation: CATNVRSSGEQYF.

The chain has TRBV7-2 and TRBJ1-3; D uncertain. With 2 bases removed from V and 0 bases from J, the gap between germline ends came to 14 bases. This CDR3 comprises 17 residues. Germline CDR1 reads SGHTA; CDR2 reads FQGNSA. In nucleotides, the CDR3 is TGTGCCAGCAGCTTACTGCTGCCCTCTGACTCTGGAAACACCATATATTTT. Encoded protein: CASSLLLPSDSGNTIYF.

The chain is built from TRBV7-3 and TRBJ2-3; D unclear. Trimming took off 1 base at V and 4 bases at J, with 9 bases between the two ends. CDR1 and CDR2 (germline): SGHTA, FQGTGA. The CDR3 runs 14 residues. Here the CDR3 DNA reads TGTGCCAGCAGCTTAAAAGACCCCGCAGATACGCAGTATTTT. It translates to CASSLKDPADTQYF.

The CDR3 is CASSQGFRGTQYF. CDR3 in DNA: TGTGCCAGCAGCCAGGGGTTCAGGGGCACCCAGTACTTC. V usage is TRBV7-2 and J usage is TRBJ2-5; tentatively, D is TRBD1 (6 bases). CDR1 is SGHTA and CDR2 is FQGNSA in the germline V gene. With 5 bases removed from V and 8 bases from J, the gap between germline ends came to 15 bases. There are 13 residues in the CDR3. Full variable domain (rest looked up from reference TRBV7-2 and TRBJ2-5): GAGVSQSPSNKVTEKGKDVELRCDPISGHTALYWYRQSLGQGLEFLIYFQGNSAPDKSGLPSDRFSAERTGGSVSTLTIQRTQQEDSAVYLCASSQGFRGTQYFGPGTRLLVL.

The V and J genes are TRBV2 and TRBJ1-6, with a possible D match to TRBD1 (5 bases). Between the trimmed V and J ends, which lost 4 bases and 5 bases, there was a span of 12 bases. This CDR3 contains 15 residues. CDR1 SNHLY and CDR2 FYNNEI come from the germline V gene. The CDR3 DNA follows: TGTGCCAGCAGTGCGGGGACGGCCAATAATTCACCCCTCCACTTT. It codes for CASSAGTANNSPLHF.

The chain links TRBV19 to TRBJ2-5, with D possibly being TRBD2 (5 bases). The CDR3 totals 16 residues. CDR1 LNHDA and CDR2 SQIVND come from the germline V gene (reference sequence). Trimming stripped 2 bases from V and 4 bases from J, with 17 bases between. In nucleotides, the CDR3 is TGTGCCAGTAGTATAACCTCGACCGCCGCGGGAGAGACCCAGTACTTC. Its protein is CASSITSTAAGETQYF.

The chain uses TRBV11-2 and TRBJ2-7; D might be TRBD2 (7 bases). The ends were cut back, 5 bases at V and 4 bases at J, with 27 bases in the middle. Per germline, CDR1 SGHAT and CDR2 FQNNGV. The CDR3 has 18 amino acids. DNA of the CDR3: TGTGCCAGCAGCCGCGTAATTGGGGAGGGGGTGGTATTATACGAGCAGTACTTC. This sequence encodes CASSRVIGEGVVLYEQYF.

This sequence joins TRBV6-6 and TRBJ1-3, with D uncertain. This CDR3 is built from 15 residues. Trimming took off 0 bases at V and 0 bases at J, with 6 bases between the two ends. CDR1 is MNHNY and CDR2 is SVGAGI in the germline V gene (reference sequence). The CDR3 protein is CASSYSSASGNTIYF. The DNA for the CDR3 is TGTGCCAGCAGTTACTCGTCAGCCTCTGGAAACACCATATATTTT.

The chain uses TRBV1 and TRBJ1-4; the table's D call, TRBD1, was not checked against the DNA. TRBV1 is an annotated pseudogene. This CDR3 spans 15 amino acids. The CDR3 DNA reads TGCACCAGCAGCCTAAAGACAGGGGGGGATGAAAAACTGTTTTTT. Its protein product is CTSSLKTGGDEKLFF.